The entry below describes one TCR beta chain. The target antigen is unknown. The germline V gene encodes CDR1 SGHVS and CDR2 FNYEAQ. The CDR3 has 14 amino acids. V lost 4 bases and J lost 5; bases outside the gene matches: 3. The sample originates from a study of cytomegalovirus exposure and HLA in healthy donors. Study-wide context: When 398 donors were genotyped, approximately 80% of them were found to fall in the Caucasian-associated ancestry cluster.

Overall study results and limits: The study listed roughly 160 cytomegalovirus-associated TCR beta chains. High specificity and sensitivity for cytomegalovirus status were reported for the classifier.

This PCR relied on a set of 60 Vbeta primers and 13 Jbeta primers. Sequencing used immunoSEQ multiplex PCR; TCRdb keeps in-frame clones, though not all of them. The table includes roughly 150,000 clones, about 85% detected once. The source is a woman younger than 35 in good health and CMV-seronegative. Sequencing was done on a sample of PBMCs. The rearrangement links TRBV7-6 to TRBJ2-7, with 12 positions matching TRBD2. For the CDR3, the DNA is TGTGCCAGCAGCTCTAGCGGGGGGGCCGACGAGCAGTACTTC. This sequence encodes CASSSSGGADEQYF.